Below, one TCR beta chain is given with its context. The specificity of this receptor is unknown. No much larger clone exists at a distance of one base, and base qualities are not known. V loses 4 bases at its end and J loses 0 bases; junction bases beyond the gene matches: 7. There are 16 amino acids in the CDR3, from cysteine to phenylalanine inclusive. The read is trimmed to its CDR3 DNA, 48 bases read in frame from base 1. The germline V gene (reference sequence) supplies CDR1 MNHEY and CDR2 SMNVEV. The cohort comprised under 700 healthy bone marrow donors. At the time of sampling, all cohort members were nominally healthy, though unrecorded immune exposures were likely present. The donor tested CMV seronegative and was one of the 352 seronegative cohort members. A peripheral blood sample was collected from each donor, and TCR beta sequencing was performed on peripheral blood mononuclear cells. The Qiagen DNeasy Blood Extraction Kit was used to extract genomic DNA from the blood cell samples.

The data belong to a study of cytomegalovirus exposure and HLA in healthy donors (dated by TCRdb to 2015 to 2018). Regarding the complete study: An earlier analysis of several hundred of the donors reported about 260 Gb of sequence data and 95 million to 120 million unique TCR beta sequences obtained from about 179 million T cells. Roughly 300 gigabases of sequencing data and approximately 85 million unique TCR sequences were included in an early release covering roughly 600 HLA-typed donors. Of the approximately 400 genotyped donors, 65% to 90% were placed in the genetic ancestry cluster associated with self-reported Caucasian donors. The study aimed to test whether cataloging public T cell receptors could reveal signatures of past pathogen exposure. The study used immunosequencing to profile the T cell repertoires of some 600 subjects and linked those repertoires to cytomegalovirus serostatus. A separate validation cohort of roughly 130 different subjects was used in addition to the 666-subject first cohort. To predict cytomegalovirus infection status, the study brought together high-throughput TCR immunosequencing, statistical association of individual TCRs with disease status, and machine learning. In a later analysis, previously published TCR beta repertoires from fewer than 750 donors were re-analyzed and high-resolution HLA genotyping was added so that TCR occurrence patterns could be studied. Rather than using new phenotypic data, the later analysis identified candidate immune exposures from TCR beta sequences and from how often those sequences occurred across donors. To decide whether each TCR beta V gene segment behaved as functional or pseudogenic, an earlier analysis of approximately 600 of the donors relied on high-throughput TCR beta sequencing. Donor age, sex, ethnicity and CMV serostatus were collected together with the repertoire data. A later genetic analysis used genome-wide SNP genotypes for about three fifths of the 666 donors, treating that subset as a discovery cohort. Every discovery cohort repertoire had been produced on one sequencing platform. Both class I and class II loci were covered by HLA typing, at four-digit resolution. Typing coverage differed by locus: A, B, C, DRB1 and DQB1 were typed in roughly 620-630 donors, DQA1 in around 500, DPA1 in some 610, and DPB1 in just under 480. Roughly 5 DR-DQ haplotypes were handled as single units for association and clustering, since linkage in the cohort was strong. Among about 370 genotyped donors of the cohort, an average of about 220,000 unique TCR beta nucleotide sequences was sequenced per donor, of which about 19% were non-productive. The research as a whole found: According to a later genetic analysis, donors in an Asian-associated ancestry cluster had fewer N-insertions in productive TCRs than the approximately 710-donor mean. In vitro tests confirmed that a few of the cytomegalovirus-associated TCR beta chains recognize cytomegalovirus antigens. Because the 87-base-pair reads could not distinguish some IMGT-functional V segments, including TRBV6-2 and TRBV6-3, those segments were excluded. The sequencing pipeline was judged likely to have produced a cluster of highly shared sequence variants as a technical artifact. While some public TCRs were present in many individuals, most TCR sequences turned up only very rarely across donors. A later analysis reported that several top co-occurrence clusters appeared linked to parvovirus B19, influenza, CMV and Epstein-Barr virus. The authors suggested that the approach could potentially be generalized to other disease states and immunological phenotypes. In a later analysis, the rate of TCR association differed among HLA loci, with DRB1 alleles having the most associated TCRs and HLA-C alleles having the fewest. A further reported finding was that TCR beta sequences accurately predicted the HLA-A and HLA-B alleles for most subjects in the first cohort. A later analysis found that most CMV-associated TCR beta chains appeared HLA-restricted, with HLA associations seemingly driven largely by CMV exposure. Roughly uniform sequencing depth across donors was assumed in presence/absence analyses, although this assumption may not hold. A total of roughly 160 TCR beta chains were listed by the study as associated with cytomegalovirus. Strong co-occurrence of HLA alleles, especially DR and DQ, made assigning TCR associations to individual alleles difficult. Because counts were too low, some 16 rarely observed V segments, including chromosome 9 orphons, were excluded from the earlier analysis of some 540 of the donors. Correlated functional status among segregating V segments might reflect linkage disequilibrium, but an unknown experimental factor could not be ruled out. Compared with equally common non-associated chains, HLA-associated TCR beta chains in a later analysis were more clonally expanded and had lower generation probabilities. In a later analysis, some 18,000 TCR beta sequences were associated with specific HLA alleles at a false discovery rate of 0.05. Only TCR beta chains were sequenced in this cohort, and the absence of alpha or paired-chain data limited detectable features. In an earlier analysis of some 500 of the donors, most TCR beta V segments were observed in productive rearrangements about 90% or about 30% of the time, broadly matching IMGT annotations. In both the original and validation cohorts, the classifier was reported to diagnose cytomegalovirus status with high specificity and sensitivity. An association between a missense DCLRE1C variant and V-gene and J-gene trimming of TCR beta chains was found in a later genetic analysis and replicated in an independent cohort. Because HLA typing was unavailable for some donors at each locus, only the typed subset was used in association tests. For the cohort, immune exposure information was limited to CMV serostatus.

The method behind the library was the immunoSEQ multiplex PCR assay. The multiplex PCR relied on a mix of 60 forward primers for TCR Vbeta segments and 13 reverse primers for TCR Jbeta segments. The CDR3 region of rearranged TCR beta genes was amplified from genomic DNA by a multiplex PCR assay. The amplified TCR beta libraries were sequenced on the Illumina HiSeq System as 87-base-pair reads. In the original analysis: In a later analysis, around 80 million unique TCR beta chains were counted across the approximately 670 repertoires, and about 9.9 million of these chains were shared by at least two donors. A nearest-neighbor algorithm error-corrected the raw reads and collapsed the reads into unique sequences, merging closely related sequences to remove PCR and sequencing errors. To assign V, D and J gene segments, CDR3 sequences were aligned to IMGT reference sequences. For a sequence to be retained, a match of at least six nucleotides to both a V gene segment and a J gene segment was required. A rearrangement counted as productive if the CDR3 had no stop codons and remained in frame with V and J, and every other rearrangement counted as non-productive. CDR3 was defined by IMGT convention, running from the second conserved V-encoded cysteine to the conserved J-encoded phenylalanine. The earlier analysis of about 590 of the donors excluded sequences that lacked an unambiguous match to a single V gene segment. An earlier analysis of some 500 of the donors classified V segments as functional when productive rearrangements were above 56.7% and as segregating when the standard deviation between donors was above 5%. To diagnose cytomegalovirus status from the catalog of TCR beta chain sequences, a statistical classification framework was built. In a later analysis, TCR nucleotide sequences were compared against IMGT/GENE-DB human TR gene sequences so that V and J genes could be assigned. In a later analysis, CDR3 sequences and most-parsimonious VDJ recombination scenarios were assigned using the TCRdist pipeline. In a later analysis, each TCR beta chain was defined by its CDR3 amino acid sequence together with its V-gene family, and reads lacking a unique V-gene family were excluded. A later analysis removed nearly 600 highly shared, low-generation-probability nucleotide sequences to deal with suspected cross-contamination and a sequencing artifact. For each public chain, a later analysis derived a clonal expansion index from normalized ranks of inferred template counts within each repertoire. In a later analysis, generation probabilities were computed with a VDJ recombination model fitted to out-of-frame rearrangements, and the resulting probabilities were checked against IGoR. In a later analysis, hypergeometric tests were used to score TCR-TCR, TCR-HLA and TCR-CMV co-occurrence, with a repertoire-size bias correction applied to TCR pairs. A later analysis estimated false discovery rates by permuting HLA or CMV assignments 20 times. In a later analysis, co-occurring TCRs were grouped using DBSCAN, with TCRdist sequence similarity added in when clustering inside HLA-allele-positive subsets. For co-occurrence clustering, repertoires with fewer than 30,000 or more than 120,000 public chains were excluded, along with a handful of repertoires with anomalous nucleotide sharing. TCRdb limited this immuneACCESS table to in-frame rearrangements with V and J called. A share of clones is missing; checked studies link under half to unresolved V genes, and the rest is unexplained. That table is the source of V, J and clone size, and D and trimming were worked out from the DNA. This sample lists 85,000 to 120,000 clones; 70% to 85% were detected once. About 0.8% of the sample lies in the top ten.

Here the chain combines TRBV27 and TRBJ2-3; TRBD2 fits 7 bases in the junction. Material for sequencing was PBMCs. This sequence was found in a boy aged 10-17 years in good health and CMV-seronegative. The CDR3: CASSSIAGSSTDTQYF. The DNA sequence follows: TGTGCCAGCAGTTCGATAGCGGGTTCTAGCACAGATACGCAGTATTTT.